Below are 24 T cell receptor beta chains sequenced from a single sample in a study of CD8 T cells in ankylosing spondylitis. TCRdb reanalysed the 5' RACE reads using MiXCR and keeps one entry per CDR3 protein. The sample contains about 35,000 distinct CDR3 sequences, over 9% of which appear only once. The sequenced sample was blood, either unsorted or a sorted T cell fraction (not recorded which). The receptor source for this set is a male donor with ankylosing spondylitis or in good health (not recorded which).

This clonotype was detected ten times or more. This chain links TRBV6-5 with TRBJ2-2; 10 nucleotides line up with TRBD2. Germline CDR1 reads MNHEY; CDR2 reads SVGAGI. V was pared by 2 bases and J by 5 bases, with 5 bases of the junction left unmatched. The CDR3 is 16 residues long. For the CDR3, the DNA is TGTGCCAGCAGTTACGGGCCTAGCGGGAGAACCGGGGAGCTGTTTTTT. As protein: CASSYGPSGRTGELFF.

In its sample, this clonotype was seen many times. The rearrangement joins TRBV6-4 to TRBJ2-1, with 9 positions matching TRBD1. CDR1 MRHNA and CDR2 SNTAGT come from the germline V gene. Losses at the gene ends were 5 bases for V and 7 bases for J; bases not matched to a gene: 12. This CDR3 is 16 amino acids long. CDR3 in amino acids: CASSRLGTGKSNEQFF. The CDR3 DNA is TGTGCCAGCAGTCGGCTGGGGACAGGGAAATCGAATGAGCAGTTCTTC.

This clonotype showed up just a few times. The rearrangement joins TRBV11-2 to TRBJ2-1, with D perhaps TRBD2 (6 bases). The V end was cut by 7 bases, the J end by 16 bases, with 29 bases between. Per the germline V gene, CDR1 is SGHAT and CDR2 is FQNNGV. This CDR3 has 15 residues. The DNA of the CDR3 is TGTGCCAGCAACCCCGGCAGACTAGTTCCCAATGAGCGTTTCTTC. Residues: CASNPGRLVPNERFF.

Details on this clonotype: A much larger clone differs by one base, so this may be a read error. V is TRBV7-9 and J is TRBJ2-7; D is ambiguous. In germline, CDR1 is SEHNR, CDR2 FQNEAQ (reference sequence). V was pared by 5 bases and J by 6 bases, with 14 bases between. CDR3 size: 13 residues. CDR3 loop: CASSHSPNCEQYF. In nucleotides, the CDR3 is TGTGCCAGCAGCCACAGCCCCAACTGCGAGCAGTACTTC.

This clonotype was seen ten or more times. This sequence joins TRBV7-2 and TRBJ2-7, with 7 nucleotides matching TRBD1. J lost 1 base, V lost 2 bases, and 2 bases had no gene match. The CDR3 is 14 amino acids. Germline-derived CDR1 and CDR2 are SGHTA and FQGNSA. The CDR3 sequence: CASSLNRGSYEQYF. CDR3 bases: TGTGCCAGCAGCTTAAACAGGGGATCCTACGAGCAGTACTTC.

This clonotype was counted ten times or more. The chain recombines TRBV28 with TRBJ1-2, with 7 nucleotides matching TRBD1. The germline V gene has CDR1 MDHEN and CDR2 SYDVKM. J was trimmed by 7 bases and V by 7 bases; bases with no gene match: 18. CDR3 length: 16 residues. CDR3 region: CASTIRAQGFVRGYTF. For the CDR3, the DNA is TGTGCCAGCACCATTCGCGCACAGGGGTTTGTCCGTGGCTACACCTTC.

The chain combines TRBV5-1 with TRBJ1-2, with 9 bases aligning to TRBD1. The germline gives CDR1 SGHRS, CDR2 YFSETQ. The length of the CDR3 is 14 residues. Losses at the gene ends were 4 bases for V and 4 bases for J; bases not matched to a gene: 5. CDR3 amino acids: CASSETGGSYGYTF. DNA for the CDR3: TGCGCCAGCAGCGAAACAGGGGGCTCCTATGGCTACACCTTC.

This clonotype was recorded at least ten times. V is TRBV5-1 and J is TRBJ1-5; 9 nucleotides align to TRBD1. This CDR3 comprises 14 residues. Trimming cost V 4 bases and J 5 bases; bases outside gene matches: 4. The V gene's germline CDR1 is SGHRS and CDR2 YFSETQ. The CDR3 here is CASSAQGADQPQHF. The CDR3 DNA follows: TGCGCCAGCAGCGCACAGGGGGCGGATCAGCCCCAGCATTTT.

This clonotype was observed at least ten times. The CDR3 is CASSLGTGQGEQYF. CDR3 bases: TGCGCCAGCAGCCTGGGGACAGGTCAAGGCGAGCAGTACTTC. V and J are TRBV5-1 and TRBJ2-7, with 8 bases lining up with TRBD1. Germline V gene sequence: CDR1 SGHRS, CDR2 YFSETQ. V lost 4 bases to trimming and J lost 6 bases; unmatched junction nucleotides: 9. CDR3 length equals 14 residues.

This clonotype occurred many times. The chain has TRBV12-3 or TRBV12-4 and TRBJ2-5; 7 nucleotides line up with TRBD1. V lost 6 bases, J lost 1 base, and 2 bases stayed unmatched. The CDR3 is made up of 13 amino acids. The CDR3 DNA follows: TGTGCCAGCAGAACAGGGGTCCAAGAGACCCAGTACTTC. It encodes CASRTGVQETQYF.

This clonotype came up a few times. The chain uses TRBV2 and TRBJ2-1; D unclear. V was trimmed by 4 bases and J by 6 bases, leaving 4 bases between them. Germline CDR1 reads SNHLY; CDR2 reads FYNNEI. This CDR3 is built from 11 residues. CDR3 amino acids: CASSGINEQFF. The DNA for the CDR3 is TGTGCCAGCAGTGGAATCAATGAGCAGTTCTTC.

This clonotype has at least ten counts. This chain links TRBV29-1 with TRBJ2-1, with 11 bases lining up with TRBD2. V lost 0 bases and J lost 7; bases outside the gene matches: 14. This CDR3 has 18 amino acids. The germline V gene encodes CDR1 SQVTM and CDR2 ANQGSEA. The CDR3 sequence is CSVEDRSGLAGGRNEQFF. As DNA, the CDR3 is TGCAGCGTTGAAGATCGATCCGGACTAGCGGGTGGGAGGAATGAGCAGTTCTTC.

This clonotype came up many times. The gene calls are TRBV20-1 and TRBJ2-1, with D perhaps TRBD2 (5 bases). Germline V gene sequence: CDR1 DFQATT, CDR2 SNEGSKA (reference sequence). V was shortened by 3 bases and J by 8 bases, with 17 bases between the two germline ends. The CDR3 totals 14 residues. The CDR3 nucleotides read TGCAGTGCTAGGGGAGCGGAATACAGACATGAGCAGTTCTTC. It specifies CSARGAEYRHEQFF.

This clonotype has a count of ten or more. The chain couples TRBV10-3 to TRBJ2-1; D may be TRBD2 (6 bases). V was pared by 7 bases and J by 5 bases, with 15 bases between. The germline gives CDR1 ENHRY, CDR2 SYGVKD. CDR3 length: 14 residues. DNA of the CDR3: TGTGCCATCAAGTCCCGGGACTCACACAATGAGCAGTTCTTC. Translating gives CAIKSRDSHNEQFF.

This clonotype was counted ten times or more. The rearrangement links TRBV4-3 to TRBJ2-2; 8 bases agree with TRBD1. This CDR3 is 16 amino acids long. The V segment lost 1 base and the J segment 4 bases; nucleotides outside the gene matches: 5. Germline V gene sequence: CDR1 LGHNA, CDR2 YSLEER. CDR3 protein: CASSQVQGASTGELFF. CDR3 bases: TGCGCCAGCAGCCAAGTGCAGGGGGCGTCCACCGGGGAGCTGTTTTTT.

This clonotype was counted ten times or more. An end of the junction differs from the germline gene, which may be a read error. The V call is TRBV27, the J call TRBJ2-7, with TRBD1 matching over 7 bases. The CDR3 covers 14 residues. Germline CDR1 is MNHEY and CDR2 is SMNVEV (reference sequence). CDR3 in amino acids: CASSLRQGSYGQYF. DNA of the CDR3: TGTGCCAGCAGTTTAAGACAGGGCTCCTACGGGCAGTACTTC.

Ten or more counts support this clonotype. The rearrangement uses TRBV6-5 and TRBJ2-1; 11 bases are a match to TRBD2. The CDR3 covers 18 residues. V dropped 0 bases and J dropped 9; count of bases not matched to a gene: 13. CDR1 MNHEY and CDR2 SVGAGI come from the germline V gene. CDR3 sequence: CASSYSTPGTSGYGEQFF. The CDR3 coding sequence is TGTGCCAGCAGTTACTCGACCCCCGGGACTAGCGGTTACGGTGAGCAGTTCTTC.

This clonotype is deemed medium-sized (0.01 to 0.1%). CDR3 protein: CASSPLRDSEQFF. In nucleotides, the CDR3 is TGTGCCAGCTCACCACTGCGGGATTCTGAGCAGTTCTTC. The chain combines TRBV18 with TRBJ2-1; D possibly corresponds to TRBD2 (6 bases). The CDR3 length is 13 residues. The V gene's germline CDR1 is KGHSH and CDR2 LQKENI. Trimming left V 1 base short and J 9 bases short, with 10 bases between.

This clonotype was detected ten times or more. The chain uses TRBV29-1 and TRBJ1-2; 9 positions agree with TRBD1. The length of the CDR3 is 12 residues. After removal of 4 bases from V and 7 bases from J, the junction contained 4 bases not matched to a gene. Germline-derived CDR1 and CDR2 are SQVTM and ANQGSEA. This chain's CDR3 is CSVGQGEVGYTF. CDR3 coding DNA: TGCAGCGTTGGACAGGGGGAGGTTGGCTACACCTTC.

This clonotype came up many times. The rearrangement joins TRBV7-9 to TRBJ2-3; weak D call: TRBD1 (6 bases). The CDR3 contains 13 residues. Trimming took off 5 bases at V and 5 bases at J, with 11 bases between the two ends. CDR1 is SEHNR and CDR2 is FQNEAQ in the germline V gene (reference sequence). CDR3 in DNA: TGTGCCAGCAGCATAGGGGGACGAGATACGCAGTATTTT. Residues: CASSIGGRDTQYF.

At least ten counts were recorded for this clonotype. The gene calls are TRBV15 and TRBJ2-5, with 7 bases identical to TRBD2. Per germline, CDR1 LNHNV and CDR2 YYDKDF (reference sequence). CDR3 size: 14 residues. J was trimmed by 1 base and V by 8 bases; bases with no gene match: 7. CDR3 protein: CATGRGQVQETQYF. The CDR3 nucleotides are TGTGCCACCGGGAGGGGCCAGGTCCAAGAGACCCAGTACTTC.

This clonotype was found many times. The V gene is TRBV20-1, the J gene TRBJ2-1; 7 bases are shared with TRBD1. Germline CDR1 reads DFQATT; CDR2 reads SNEGSKA (reference sequence). Trimming removed 5 bases from V and 7 bases from J; junction bases left unmatched: 2. The length of the CDR3 is 11 residues. CDR3 residues: CSAYRGNEQFF. CDR3 DNA: TGCAGTGCTTACAGGGGAAATGAGCAGTTCTTC.

Regarding this clonotype: A much larger clone differs by one base, so this may be a read error. This chain links TRBV7-3 with TRBJ2-3; TRBD2 agrees at 10 bases. Germline lookup yields CDR1 SGHTA and CDR2 FQGTGA. J lost 4 bases, V lost 5 bases, and 6 bases had no gene match. The CDR3 is made up of 15 amino acids. In DNA, the CDR3 is TGTGCCAGCAGCCCCGGACTAGCGGACGCAGATACGCAGTATTTT. Its protein is CASSPGLADADTQYF.

The V gene is TRBV11-1, the J gene TRBJ2-1; TRBD2 matches at 11 bases. This CDR3 comprises 16 residues. Germline V lookup: CDR1 SGHAT, CDR2 FQDESV (reference sequence). V trimming: 5 bases; J trimming: 4 bases; junction bases outside the gene matches: 7. The CDR3 region is CASSPTSGSRYNEQFF. CDR3 DNA: TGTGCCAGCAGCCCAACTAGCGGGAGTCGGTACAATGAGCAGTTCTTC.